This T cell receptor beta chain is from a study of technical replicates of blood from four donors (TCRdb year 2017). Libraries were prepared through the immunoSEQ multiplex PCR assay. The source is immuneACCESS, and TCRdb retained only in-frame sequences with V and J called. Part of the clones is not carried over; for the studies checked, unresolved V genes explain less than half of this, and the remainder is unexplained. The sample table shows 70,000 to 95,000 clones, and around 97% are seen once. The top ten clones comprise around 0.3% of the sample. A word on this clone: This receptor's antigen is unknown. Base qualities are not provided; no much larger clone lies one nucleotide away.

The junction carries 12 bases between V and J, which are trimmed by 0 bases and 3 bases respectively. The CDR3 covers 16 residues, taking in both the cysteine and the phenylalanine. The retained sequence is limited to the CDR3, 48 bases, with the frame set at the first base. CDR1 MNHNY and CDR2 SVGAGI are derived from the germline V gene (reference sequence). The TCR comes from a human donor in good health. Recombination linked TRBV6-6 to TRBJ2-1; TRBD2 might be the D gene, on 6 matching bases. The sequenced sample consisted of T cells isolated from PBMCs. DNA sequence: TGTGCCAGCAGTTACTCCGGGGGAGAGGTCTACAATGAGCAGTTCTTC. This encodes CASSYSGGEVYNEQFF.